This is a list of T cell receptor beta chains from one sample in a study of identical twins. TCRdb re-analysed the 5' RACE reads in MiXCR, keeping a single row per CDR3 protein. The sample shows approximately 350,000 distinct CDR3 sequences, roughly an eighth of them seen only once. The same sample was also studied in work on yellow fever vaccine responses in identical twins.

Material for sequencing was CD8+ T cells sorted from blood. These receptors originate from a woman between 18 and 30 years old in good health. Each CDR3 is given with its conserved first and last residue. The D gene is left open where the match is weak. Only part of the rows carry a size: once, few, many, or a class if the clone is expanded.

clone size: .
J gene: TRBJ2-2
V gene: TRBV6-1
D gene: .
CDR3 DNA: TGTGCCAGCAGTGGGTCCCGAAACCTCCCGAACACCGGGGAGCTGTTTTTT
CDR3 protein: CASSGSRNLPNTGELFF

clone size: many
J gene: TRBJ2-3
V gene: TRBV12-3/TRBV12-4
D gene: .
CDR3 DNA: TGTGCCAGCAGGCGCCAATTAGCGGCCGTTGATACGCAGTATTTT
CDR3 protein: CASRRQLAAVDTQYF

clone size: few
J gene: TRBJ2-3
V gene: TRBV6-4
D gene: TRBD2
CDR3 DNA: TGTGCCAGCAGTGACTTAGCGGGGACAGATACGCAGTATTTT
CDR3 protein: CASSDLAGTDTQYF

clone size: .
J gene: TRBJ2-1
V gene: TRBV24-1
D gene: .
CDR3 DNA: TGTGCCACCAGTGATGGAGGGTTCGATGAGCAGTTCTTC
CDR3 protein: CATSDGGFDEQFF

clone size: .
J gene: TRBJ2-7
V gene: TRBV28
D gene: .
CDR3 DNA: TGTGCCAGCAGTTTCTCGGGGCCTCGTCCCTACGAGCAGTACTTC
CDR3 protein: CASSFSGPRPYEQYF

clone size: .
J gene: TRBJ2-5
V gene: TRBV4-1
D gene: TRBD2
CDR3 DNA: TGCGCCAGCAGCCACTTCGGGACTAGCGGGGAAGAGACCCAGTACTTC
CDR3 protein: CASSHFGTSGEETQYF

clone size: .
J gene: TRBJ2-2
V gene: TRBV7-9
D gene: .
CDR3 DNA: TGTGCCAGCAGCTTAGCCTACCCCACCGGGGAGCTGTTTTTT
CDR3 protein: CASSLAYPTGELFF

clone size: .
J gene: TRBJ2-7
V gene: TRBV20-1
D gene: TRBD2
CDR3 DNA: TGCAGTGCTAGTTCCGGGACTAGCTTGTTCGACGAGCAGTACTTC
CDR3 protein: CSASSGTSLFDEQYF

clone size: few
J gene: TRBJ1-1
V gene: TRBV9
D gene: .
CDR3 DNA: TGTGCCAGCAGCGTAGCCCAGGGTGGAGAGAACACTGAAGCTTTCTTT
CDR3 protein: CASSVAQGGENTEAFF

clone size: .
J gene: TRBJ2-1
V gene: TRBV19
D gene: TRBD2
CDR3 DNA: TGTGCCACCGGGACTAGCGGGGACTACAATGAGCAGTTCTTC
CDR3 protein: CATGTSGDYNEQFF

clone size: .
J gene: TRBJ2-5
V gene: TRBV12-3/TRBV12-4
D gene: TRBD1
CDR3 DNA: TGTGCCAGCAGACTCGGGGACAGGGGCCTCCAAGAGACCCAGTACTTC
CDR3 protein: CASRLGDRGLQETQYF

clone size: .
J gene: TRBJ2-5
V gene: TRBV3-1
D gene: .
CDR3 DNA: TGTGCCAGCAGCCAAGAAGTGTACAGGTCTGGGGAGACCCAGTACTTC
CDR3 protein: CASSQEVYRSGETQYF

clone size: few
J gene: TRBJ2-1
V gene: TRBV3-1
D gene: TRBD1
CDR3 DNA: TGTGCCAGCAGCCAAGGGGACAGGGGGGACAATGAGCAGTTCTTC
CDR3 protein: CASSQGDRGDNEQFF

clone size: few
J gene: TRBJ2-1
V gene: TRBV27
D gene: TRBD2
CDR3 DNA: TGTGCCAGCAGCCCCGGGACTAGCGGGAGGGGGAGCTCCTACAATGAGCAGTTCTTC
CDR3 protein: CASSPGTSGRGSSYNEQFF

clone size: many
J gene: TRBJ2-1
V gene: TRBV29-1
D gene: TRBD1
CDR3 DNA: TGCAGCGCCGGCCGGGGGACAGGACAAACCGTAAACTCCTACAATGAGCAGTTCTTC
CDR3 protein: CSAGRGTGQTVNSYNEQFF

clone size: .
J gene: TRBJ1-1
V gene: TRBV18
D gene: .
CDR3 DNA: TGTGCCAGCTCACCACGGGCCGTGAACACTGAAGCTTTCTTT
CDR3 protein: CASSPRAVNTEAFF

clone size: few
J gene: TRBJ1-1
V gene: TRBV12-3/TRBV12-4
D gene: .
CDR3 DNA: TGTGCCAGCAGCGGGGCTATGAACACTGAAGCTTTCTTT
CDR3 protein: CASSGAMNTEAFF

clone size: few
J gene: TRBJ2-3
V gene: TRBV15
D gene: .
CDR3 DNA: TGTGCCACCAGCAGAGATGGGGGGGGCGGCACAGATACGCAGTATTTT
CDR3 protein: CATSRDGGGGTDTQYF

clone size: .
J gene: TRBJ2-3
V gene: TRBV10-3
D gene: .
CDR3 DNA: TGTGCCATCAGTGTCTTGTTGACGGGAGCCAACCTTCGCACAGATACGCAGTATTTT
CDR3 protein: CAISVLLTGANLRTDTQYF

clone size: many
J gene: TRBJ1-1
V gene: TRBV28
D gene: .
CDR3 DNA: TGCGCCAGCAGCTTACAGGGTGGTACTGAAGCTTTCTTT
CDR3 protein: CASSLQGGTEAFF

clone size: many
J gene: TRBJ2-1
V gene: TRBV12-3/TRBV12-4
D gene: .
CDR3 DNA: TGTGCCAGCAGGTTAGGGAATGAGCAGTTCTTC
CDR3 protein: CASRLGNEQFF

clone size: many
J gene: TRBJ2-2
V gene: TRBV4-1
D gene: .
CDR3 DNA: TGCGCCAGCAGCCAAAGGGAGAACACCGGGGAGCTGTTTTTT
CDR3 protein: CASSQRENTGELFF

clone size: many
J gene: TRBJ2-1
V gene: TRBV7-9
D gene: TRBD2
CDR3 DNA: TGTGCCAGCATAGCGGGGGGCTGGGGGAATGAGCAGTTCTTC
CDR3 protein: CASIAGGWGNEQFF

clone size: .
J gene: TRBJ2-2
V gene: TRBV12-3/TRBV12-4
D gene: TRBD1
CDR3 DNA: TGTGCCAGCAGTTATGCCGGGACAGGCAACACCGGGGAGCTGTTTTTT
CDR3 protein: CASSYAGTGNTGELFF

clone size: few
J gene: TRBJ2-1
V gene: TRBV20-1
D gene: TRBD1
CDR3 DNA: TGCAGTGCTAGGGACAGGGGATCCTCCTACAATGAGCAGTTCTTC
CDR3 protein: CSARDRGSSYNEQFF

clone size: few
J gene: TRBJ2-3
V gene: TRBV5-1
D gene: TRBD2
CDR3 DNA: TGCGCCAGCAGCTTGGTACTAGCGGGGGACCCCACAGATACGCAGTATTTT
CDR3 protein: CASSLVLAGDPTDTQYF

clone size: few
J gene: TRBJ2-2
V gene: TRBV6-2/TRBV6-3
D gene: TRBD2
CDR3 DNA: TGTGCCAGCAGTTACGGGTCGGGGATTAGCGGGGGGTCGGACACCGGGGAGCTGTTTTTT
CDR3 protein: CASSYGSGISGGSDTGELFF

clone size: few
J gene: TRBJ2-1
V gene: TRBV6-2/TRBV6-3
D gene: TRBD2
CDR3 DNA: TGTGCCAGCACTCCTAGCGGTTCCCCCTACAATGAGCAGTTCTTC
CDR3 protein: CASTPSGSPYNEQFF

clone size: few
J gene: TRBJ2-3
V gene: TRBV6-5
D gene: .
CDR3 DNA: TGTGCCAGCAGTTACGATGGGTCGGCAGATACGCAGTATTTT
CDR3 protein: CASSYDGSADTQYF

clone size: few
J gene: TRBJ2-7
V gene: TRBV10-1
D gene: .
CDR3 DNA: TGCGCCAGCAAAACTCCACGACCCGGGGGCAGACACTCCTACGAGCAGTACTTC
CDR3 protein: CASKTPRPGGRHSYEQYF

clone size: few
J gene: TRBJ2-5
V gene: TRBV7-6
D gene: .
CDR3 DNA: TGTGCCAGCAGCCAAGGGGTGGTCTCCGAGACCCAGTACTTC
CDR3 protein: CASSQGVVSETQYF

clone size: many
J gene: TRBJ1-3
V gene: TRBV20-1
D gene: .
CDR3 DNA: TGCAGTGCTAGACCTGGAGAGGAAAACACCATATATTTT
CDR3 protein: CSARPGEENTIYF

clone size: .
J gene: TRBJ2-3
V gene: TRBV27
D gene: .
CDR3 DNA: TGTGCCAGCAGTTTATCGTTGGGGGACACAGCAGATACGCAGTATTTT
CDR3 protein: CASSLSLGDTADTQYF

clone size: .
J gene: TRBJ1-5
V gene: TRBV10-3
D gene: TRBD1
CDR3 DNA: TGTGCCATCAGTGAGGGACAGGTTATTCAGCCCCAGCATTTT
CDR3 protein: CAISEGQVIQPQHF

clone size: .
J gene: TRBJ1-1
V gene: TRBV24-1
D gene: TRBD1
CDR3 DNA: TGTGCCACCAGTGACACCGGGACAGGGGTGACTGAAGCTTTCTTT
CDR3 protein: CATSDTGTGVTEAFF

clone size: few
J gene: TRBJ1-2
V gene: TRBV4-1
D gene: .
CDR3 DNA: TGCGCCAGCAGCATGACCAGGGGCGAAAACTATGGCTACACCTTC
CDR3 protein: CASSMTRGENYGYTF

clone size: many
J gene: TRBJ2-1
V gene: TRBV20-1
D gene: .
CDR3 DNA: TGCAGTGCTAGAGATCTCGGGGGAATAACCTACAATGAGCAGTTCTTC
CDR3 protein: CSARDLGGITYNEQFF

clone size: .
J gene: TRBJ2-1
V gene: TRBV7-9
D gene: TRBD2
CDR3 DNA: TGTGCCAGCAGCTTCGAGCGGGGCGGGGACAATGAGCAGTTCTTC
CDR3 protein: CASSFERGGDNEQFF

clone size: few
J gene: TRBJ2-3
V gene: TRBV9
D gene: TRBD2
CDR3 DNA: TGTGCCAGCATCGGAGGACTAGCGCCAGATACGCAGTATTTT
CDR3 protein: CASIGGLAPDTQYF

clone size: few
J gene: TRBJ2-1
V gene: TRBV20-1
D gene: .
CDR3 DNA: TGCAGTGCTCCACATACCAGGACGTACTACAATGAGCAGTTCTTC
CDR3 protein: CSAPHTRTYYNEQFF

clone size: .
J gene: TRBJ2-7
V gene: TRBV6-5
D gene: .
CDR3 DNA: TGTGCCAGCAGTTACCGGACAAGCCCGGGGTTGGACGAGCAGTACTTC
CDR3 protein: CASSYRTSPGLDEQYF

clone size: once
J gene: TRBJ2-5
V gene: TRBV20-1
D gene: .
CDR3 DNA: TGCAGTGCTTCGTTACCGGGATTTATGCAAGAGACCCAGTACTTC
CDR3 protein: CSASLPGFMQETQYF

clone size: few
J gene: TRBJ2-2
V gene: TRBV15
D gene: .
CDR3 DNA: TGTGCCACCAGCAGAGATCGATCGGCCAACACCGGGGAGCTGTTTTTT
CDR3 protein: CATSRDRSANTGELFF

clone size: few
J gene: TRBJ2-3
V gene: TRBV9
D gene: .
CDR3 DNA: TGTGCCTCCTGCCTAGGGCTAGATAGCACAGATACGCAGTATTTT
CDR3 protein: CASCLGLDSTDTQYF

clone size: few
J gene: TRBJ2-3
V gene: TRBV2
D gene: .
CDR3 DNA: TGTGCCAGCAGTGGTACGGCAGGGGTCACAGATACGCAGTATTTT
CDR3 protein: CASSGTAGVTDTQYF

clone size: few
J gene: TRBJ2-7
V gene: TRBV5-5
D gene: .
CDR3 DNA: TGTGCCAGCAGCTATCAATGGCCCTACGAGCAGTACTTC
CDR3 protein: CASSYQWPYEQYF

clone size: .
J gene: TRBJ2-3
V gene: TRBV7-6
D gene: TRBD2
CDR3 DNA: TGTGCCAGCAGCTTAGACCCTGGACTAGAAGGGAGGGGTGTCCCGGACACAGATACGCAGTATTTT
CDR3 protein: CASSLDPGLEGRGVPDTDTQYF

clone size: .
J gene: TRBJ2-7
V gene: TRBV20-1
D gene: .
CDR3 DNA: TGCAGTGCCTCGGGCGAATATGACAGCTTCTACGAGCAGTACTTC
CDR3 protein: CSASGEYDSFYEQYF

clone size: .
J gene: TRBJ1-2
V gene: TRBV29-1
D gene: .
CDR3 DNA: TGCAGCGTTGTGGGGCAGCTTAACTATGGCTACACCTTC
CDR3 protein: CSVVGQLNYGYTF